This T cell receptor (beta chain) originates from a study of cytomegalovirus exposure and HLA in healthy donors. Whole-study results and caveats: As a later analysis showed, several of the most significant clusters appeared to be linked to common viral pathogens. A later analysis reportedly found that, within productive TCRs, an Asian-associated ancestry cluster had fewer N-insertions than the mean observed across the roughly 690 donors.

The PCR made use of 60 Vbeta and 13 Jbeta primers. The assay was immunoSEQ multiplex PCR, and TCRdb's table has in-frame clones only and misses some. The data hold about 150,000 clones, with about 83% observed a single time. The CDR3 sequence is 14 residues long. V was pared by 3 bases and J by 8 bases, with 3 bases of the junction left unmatched. Germline-derived CDR1 and CDR2 are MNHNS and SASEGT. This clone was counted a few times. Its antigen is not identified. This clonotype was obtained from a man between 40 and 49 years old in good health and CMV-seropositive. V usage is TRBV6-1 and J usage is TRBJ1-4; TRBD1 matches 10 bases. Sample: PBMCs. The CDR3, as DNA: TGTGCCAGCAGTGAGACAGGGGGCCGGGAAAAACTGTTTTTT. Its translation: CASSETGGREKLFF.